The 8 T cell receptor beta chains in this list originate from one sample, sequenced in a study of human thymus T cells. Only in-frame clones appear in the TCRdb table, and some are missing; sequencing was by immunoSEQ multiplex PCR. This table holds more than 45,000 clones, around 94% found once. Material for sequencing was blood. Receptor source: a boy in the first two years of life with a congenital heart defect but otherwise immunologically healthy.

The J gene is TRBJ2-7, the V gene TRBV29-1; unclear D gene. CDR1 is SQVTM, CDR2 ANQGSEA, per germline. The CDR3 totals 13 residues. V was clipped by 3 bases and J by 2 bases, with 11 bases between them. The CDR3 reads CSVELPRTYEQYF. Written as DNA, the CDR3 is TGCAGCGTTGAGCTTCCTCGAACCTACGAGCAGTACTTC.

The chain has TRBV5-4 and TRBJ2-3, with D possibly being TRBD1 (5 bases). V lost 4 bases and J lost 0, with 15 bases in between. CDR3 length: 16 amino acids. Germline CDR1 reads SGHNT; CDR2 reads YYREEE (reference sequence). The CDR3: CASSLRTPSSTDTQYF. The CDR3 DNA is TGTGCCAGCAGCCTACGGACACCCTCTAGCACAGATACGCAGTATTTT.

This chain uses TRBV5-4 with TRBJ1-1, with 9 positions matching TRBD1. The CDR3 extends over 17 amino acids. V shed 2 bases and J 3 bases; nucleotides not matched to a gene: 11. Germline-derived CDR1 and CDR2 are SGHNT and YYREEE (reference sequence). DNA of the CDR3: TGTGCCAGCAGCTTACCACAGCGCGGGGACAGGGACACTGAAGCTTTCTTT. Its translation: CASSLPQRGDRDTEAFF.

J is TRBJ1-2 and V is TRBV28; weak D call: TRBD1 (5 bases). V was pared by 5 bases and J by 4 bases, with 14 bases between. This CDR3 region has 14 residues. CDR1 is MDHEN and CDR2 is SYDVKM in the germline V gene. In DNA, the CDR3 is TGTGCCAGCAGTGGGTGGGGGGAGGCCTATGGCTACACCTTC. Translating it yields CASSGWGEAYGYTF.

The V gene is TRBV10-3, the J gene TRBJ2-3, with 7 positions matching TRBD1. The CDR3 sequence is 17 residues long. Trimming removed 2 bases from V and 4 bases from J; junction bases left unmatched: 12. Per germline, CDR1 ENHRY and CDR2 SYGVKD. CDR3 nucleotides: TGTGCCATCAGTGAGCCCTGGGTGCAGGGGGAGCCAGATACGCAGTATTTT. Amino acid sequence: CAISEPWVQGEPDTQYF.

J is TRBJ1-3 and V is TRBV7-3; D unclear. Trimming left V 0 bases short and J 0 bases short, with 3 bases between. The germline V gene encodes CDR1 SGHTA and CDR2 FQGTGA. The CDR3 has 14 residues. The CDR3 region is CASSLTGSGNTIYF. The CDR3 nucleotides are TGTGCCAGCAGCTTAACAGGCTCTGGAAACACCATATATTTT.

The table lists this clone with a count of one. V and J are TRBV7-6 and TRBJ2-5; maybe TRBD1 (5 bases). This CDR3 has 14 amino acids. The V gene lost 1 base and the J gene lost 4 bases, with 10 bases spanning the gap. Per germline, CDR1 SGHVS and CDR2 FNYEAQ. The CDR3 region has the DNA TGTGCCAGCAGCTTAGGGCAGGGCACAGAGACCCAGTACTTC. It specifies CASSLGQGTETQYF.

The chain recombines TRBV6-5 with TRBJ1-2, with 8 bases matching TRBD1. V lost 5 bases, J lost 0 bases, and 2 bases stayed unmatched. From germline, CDR1 is MNHEY and CDR2 SVGAGI. The CDR3 has 14 amino acids. The CDR3 region is CASSTGGSNYGYTF. CDR3 nucleotide sequence: TGTGCCAGCAGTACAGGGGGGTCTAACTATGGCTACACCTTC.